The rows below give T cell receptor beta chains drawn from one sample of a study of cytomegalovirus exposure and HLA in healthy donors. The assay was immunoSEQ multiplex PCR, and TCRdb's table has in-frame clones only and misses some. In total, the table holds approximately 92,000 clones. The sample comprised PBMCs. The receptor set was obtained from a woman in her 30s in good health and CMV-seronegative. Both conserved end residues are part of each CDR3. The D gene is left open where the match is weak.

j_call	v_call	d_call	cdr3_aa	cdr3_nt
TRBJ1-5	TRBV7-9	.	CASSLSGLNQPQHF	TGTGCCAGCAGCTTATCAGGGCTTAATCAGCCCCAGCATTTT
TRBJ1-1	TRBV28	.	CASTGQQTNTEAFF	TGTGCCAGCACCGGACAGCAAACGAACACTGAAGCTTTCTTT
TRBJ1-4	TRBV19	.	CASSRQVNEKLFF	TGTGCCAGTAGTAGGCAGGTTAATGAAAAACTGTTTTTT
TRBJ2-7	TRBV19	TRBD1	CASSTTGVYEQYF	TGTGCCAGTAGTACGACAGGGGTTTACGAGCAGTACTTC
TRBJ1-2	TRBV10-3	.	CAIRADSYNYGYTF	TGTGCCATCAGAGCGGACAGTTATAACTATGGCTACACCTTC
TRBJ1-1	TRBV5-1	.	CASSLDRVDTEAFF	TGCGCCAGCAGCTTGGACAGGGTGGACACTGAAGCTTTCTTT
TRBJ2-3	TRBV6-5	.	CASSSFWGRTDTQYF	TGTGCCAGCAGTTCCTTCTGGGGGCGCACAGATACGCAGTATTTT
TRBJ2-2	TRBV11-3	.	CASRFQGGGELFF	TGTGCCAGCAGATTTCAGGGCGGTGGGGAGCTGTTTTTT
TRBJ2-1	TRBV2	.	CASAGSTYNEQFF	TGTGCCAGCGCCGGGTCAACTTACAATGAGCAGTTCTTC
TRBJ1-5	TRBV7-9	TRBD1	CASSWGQGGNQPQHF	TGTGCCAGCAGCTGGGGACAGGGGGGCAATCAGCCCCAGCATTTT
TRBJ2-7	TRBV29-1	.	CSVGGTGSYEQYF	TGCAGCGTTGGCGGAACGGGCTCCTACGAGCAGTACTTC
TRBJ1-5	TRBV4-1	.	CASSQGGRGAARGTQPQHF	TGCGCCAGCAGCCAAGGGGGTAGGGGTGCTGCGAGGGGGACTCAGCCCCAGCATTTT
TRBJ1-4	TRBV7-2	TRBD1	CASSLGTVATNEKLFF	TGTGCCAGCAGCTTGGGGACAGTGGCAACTAATGAAAAACTGTTTTTT
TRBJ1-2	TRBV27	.	CASSWGGNYGYTF	TGTGCCAGCAGTTGGGGGGGGAACTATGGCTACACCTTC
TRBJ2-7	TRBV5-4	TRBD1	CASSLMRTGGYEQYF	TGTGCCAGCAGCTTGATGCGGACAGGGGGCTACGAGCAGTACTTC
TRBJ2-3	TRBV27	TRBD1	CASSSTNRGLRLPHTDTQYF	TGTGCCAGCAGTTCCACCAACAGGGGGCTGAGGTTACCCCACACAGATACGCAGTATTTT
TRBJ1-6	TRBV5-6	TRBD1	CASSFQGAYNSPLHF	TGTGCCAGCAGCTTTCAGGGGGCTTATAATTCACCCCTCCACTTT
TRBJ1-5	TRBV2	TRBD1	CASTDRPGGGQPQHF	TGTGCCAGCACCGACCGGCCAGGGGGCGGTCAGCCCCAGCATTTT
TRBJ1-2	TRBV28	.	CASSLQGSYGYTF	TGTGCCAGCAGTTTACAGGGGAGCTATGGCTACACCTTC
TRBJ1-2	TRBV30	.	CAWSASGDYGYTF	TGTGCCTGGAGTGCCTCAGGGGACTATGGCTACACCTTC
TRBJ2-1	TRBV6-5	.	CASSFRTFDHNEQFF	TGTGCCAGCAGTTTCCGGACTTTTGACCACAATGAGCAGTTCTTC
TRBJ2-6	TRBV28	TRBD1	CAGPRTGGPPGGSGANVLTF	TGTGCCGGCCCAAGGACAGGGGGCCCCCCGGGAGGCTCTGGGGCCAACGTCCTGACTTTC
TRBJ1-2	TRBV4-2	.	CASSQDLLSGNYGYTF	TGTGCCAGCAGCCAAGATCTTCTGTCGGGGAACTATGGCTACACCTTC
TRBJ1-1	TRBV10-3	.	CAISTGTEAFF	TGTGCCATTTCTACGGGCACTGAAGCTTTCTTT
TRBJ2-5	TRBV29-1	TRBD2	CSVSRTSGGPGETQYF	TGCAGCGTGTCAAGGACTAGCGGGGGGCCGGGAGAGACCCAGTACTTC
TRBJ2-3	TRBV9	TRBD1	CASSSQGAGTDTQYF	TGTGCCAGCAGCTCCCAGGGGGCAGGCACAGATACGCAGTATTTT
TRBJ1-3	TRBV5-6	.	CASTLRRVNSGNTIYF	TGTGCCAGCACCTTGCGCAGGGTGAACTCTGGAAACACCATATATTTT
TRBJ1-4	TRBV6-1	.	CASSEAVGRDEKLFF	TGTGCCAGCAGTGAAGCGGTGGGGCGCGACGAAAAACTGTTTTTT
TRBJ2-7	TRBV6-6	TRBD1	CASRTGGKFYEQYF	TGTGCCAGCAGGACAGGGGGGAAGTTCTACGAGCAGTACTTC
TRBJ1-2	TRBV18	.	CASSPRGAQDGYTF	TGTGCCAGCTCACCAAGGGGTGCCCAGGATGGCTACACCTTC
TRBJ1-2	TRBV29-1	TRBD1	CSVGDQGDYGYTF	TGCAGCGTTGGAGACCAGGGGGATTATGGCTACACCTTC
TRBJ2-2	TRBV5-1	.	CASSAWPRTGELFF	TGCGCCAGCAGCGCCTGGCCTAGGACCGGGGAGCTGTTTTTT
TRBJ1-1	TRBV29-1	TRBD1	CSAVDRGSSGFF	TGCAGCGCCGTGGACAGGGGGAGTAGTGGTTTCTTT
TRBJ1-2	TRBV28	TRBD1	CAARDRRPTGYTF	TGTGCCGCCCGGGACAGGAGGCCCACTGGCTACACCTTC
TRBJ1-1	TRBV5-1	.	CASSLGFSPEAFF	TGCGCCAGCAGCTTGGGGTTTAGTCCTGAAGCTTTCTTT
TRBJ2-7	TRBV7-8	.	CASSLDSSSYEQYF	TGTGCCAGCAGTCTCGACAGCTCTTCCTACGAGCAGTACTTC
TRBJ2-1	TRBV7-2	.	CASSPLRGGLSNEQFF	TGTGCCAGCAGCCCCCTTAGGGGGGGACTGTCCAATGAGCAGTTCTTC
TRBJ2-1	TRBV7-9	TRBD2	CASSSSVVGGPYNEQFF	TGTGCCAGCAGCTCGTCCGTCGTGGGAGGGCCCTACAATGAGCAGTTCTTC
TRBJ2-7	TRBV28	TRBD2	CASSPGGDRSYEQYF	TGTGCCAGCAGCCCGGGGGGGGACCGATCCTACGAGCAGTACTTC
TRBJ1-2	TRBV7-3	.	CASSWGEGYGYTF	TGTGCCAGCAGCTGGGGGGAGGGCTATGGCTACACCTTC
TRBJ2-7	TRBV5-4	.	CASSPTGLSYEQYF	TGTGCCAGCAGTCCCACAGGGTTATCCTACGAGCAGTACTTC
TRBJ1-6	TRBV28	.	CASSLSPSSYNSPLHF	TGTGCCAGCAGTTTATCCCCCAGCTCCTATAATTCACCCCTCCACTTT
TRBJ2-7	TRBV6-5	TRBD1	CASSQGAYEQYF	TGTGCCAGCAGCCAGGGGGCCTACGAGCAGTACTTC
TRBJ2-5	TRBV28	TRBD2	CASSQTSGYQETQYF	TGTGCCAGCAGTCAGACTAGCGGGTACCAAGAGACCCAGTACTTC
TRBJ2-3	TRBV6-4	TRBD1	CATRDRGDADTQYF	TGTGCCACTAGGGACAGGGGGGATGCGGATACGCAGTATTTT
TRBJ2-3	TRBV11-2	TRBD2	CASSLGSLAGPSTDTQYF	TGTGCCAGCAGCTTAGGGAGCCTAGCGGGTCCTAGCACAGATACGCAGTATTTT
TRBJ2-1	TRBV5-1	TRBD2	CASSLGTSGSGEQFF	TGCGCCAGCAGCTTGGGGACTAGCGGGAGCGGGGAGCAGTTCTTC
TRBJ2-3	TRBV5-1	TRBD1	CASSWGAGGTTDTQYF	TGCGCCAGCAGCTGGGGGGCAGGGGGCACCACAGATACGCAGTATTTT
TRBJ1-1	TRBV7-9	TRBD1	CASRDRVDTEAFF	TGTGCCAGCAGAGACAGGGTCGACACTGAAGCTTTCTTT